These 24 T cell receptor beta chains originate from one sample sequenced in a study of Ad26.COV2.S vaccination and SARS-CoV-2 variants. Sequenced by immunoSEQ multiplex PCR; TCRdb stores in-frame clones only, minus some. The repertoire includes some 520,000 clones, roughly nine tenths of them detected once, and 9.5% to 15% sits in the top ten. Regarding treatment: roughly 20 received Ad26.COV2.S at low or high dose, single or two shots; about 5 received placebo; per-sample allocation not given. Day 63 after the first vaccine or placebo injection was the time point for sampling. Sequences were derived from peripheral blood, sampled in a trial of Ad26.COV2.S vaccine versus placebo. Receptors were obtained from a person aged 18 to 59 who received the Ad26.COV2.S COVID-19 vaccine or a placebo.

The V gene is TRBV25-1, the J gene TRBJ1-2, with 7 positions matching TRBD1. From germline, CDR1 is MGHDK and CDR2 SYGVNS. The V and J ends lost 8 bases and 7 bases, in that order; junction bases with no gene match: 13. CDR3 length: 14 amino acids. CDR3 nucleotides: TGTGCCAGCCGAAACAGGGGAGACTTCTCTGGCTACACCTTC. Protein sequence: CASRNRGDFSGYTF.

This clone was observed a single time. V usage is TRBV7-9 and J usage is TRBJ2-6; TRBD1 agrees at 11 bases. The germline gives CDR1 SEHNR, CDR2 FQNEAQ (reference sequence). After removal of 5 bases from V and 4 bases from J, the junction contained 10 bases not matched to a gene. The CDR3 extends over 18 amino acids. This CDR3 reads CASSRIGQGAPGANVLTF. CDR3 DNA sequence: TGTGCCAGCAGCCGTATAGGACAGGGGGCGCCGGGGGCCAACGTCCTGACTTTC.

This clone came up once. The gene calls are TRBV18 and TRBJ2-7; D unclear. Germline V lookup: CDR1 KGHSH, CDR2 LQKENI. Trimming took off 4 bases at V and 2 bases at J, with 9 bases between the two ends. The CDR3 runs to 13 residues. The CDR3 bases are TGTGCCAGCTCACGGCTACCCGCCTACGAGCAGTACTTC. Residues: CASSRLPAYEQYF.

This chain links TRBV4-2 with TRBJ1-2, with TRBD1 matching 12 bases. The V gene's germline CDR1 is LGHNA and CDR2 YNFKEQ. The CDR3 is 15 residues long. Trimming removed 0 bases from V and 8 bases from J; junction bases left unmatched: 4. The DNA of the CDR3 is TGTGCCAGCAGCCAAGAGGGACAGGGGGCGGCCGGCTACACCTTC. Amino acids: CASSQEGQGAAGYTF.

The chain couples TRBV7-2 to TRBJ2-1; 7 bases match TRBD2. The CDR3 is 15 residues long. J was trimmed by 0 bases and V by 10 bases; bases with no gene match: 9. Germline CDR1 is SGHTA and CDR2 is FQGNSA. CDR3 sequence (DNA): TGTGCCACCCAACAACTAGCGAACTCCTACAATGAGCAGTTCTTC. Protein: CATQQLANSYNEQFF.

The J gene is TRBJ2-7, the V gene TRBV6-5, with a possible D match to TRBD1 (6 bases). The germline gives CDR1 MNHEY, CDR2 SVGAGI. The CDR3 loop spans 14 amino acids. V lost 7 bases and J 0 bases, leaving 13 bases between the germline ends. This chain's CDR3 is CASTRQASSYEQYF. The CDR3 DNA reads TGTGCCAGCACCAGACAGGCAAGCTCCTACGAGCAGTACTTC.

The rearrangement uses TRBV5-4 and TRBJ1-1; no clear D. The V gene lost 0 bases and the J gene lost 4 bases, with 22 bases spanning the gap. The CDR3 sequence is 18 residues long. The germline V gene encodes CDR1 SGHNT and CDR2 YYREEE (reference sequence). This CDR3 is CASSLGSTASLRPTEAFF. The DNA of the CDR3 is TGTGCCAGCAGCTTGGGTTCCACAGCGTCTCTCCGACCCACTGAAGCTTTCTTT.

The chain has TRBV7-8 and TRBJ2-1; 8 bases fit TRBD2. Per the germline V gene, CDR1 is SGHVS and CDR2 is FQNEAQ. The V segment lost 4 bases and the J segment 7 bases; nucleotides outside the gene matches: 15. The CDR3 has 17 residues. CDR3 DNA sequence: TGTGCCAGCAGCTACCGATTGGGGAGCGGGAGAGGGAATGAGCAGTTCTTC. This gives the protein CASSYRLGSGRGNEQFF.

V and J are TRBV24-1 and TRBJ2-1; 7 bases align to TRBD1. CDR1 and CDR2 (germline): KGHDR, SFDVKD. V shed 4 bases, J shed 7 bases, and the junction held 9 bases outside the gene matches. This CDR3 region has 15 residues. CDR3 coding DNA: TGTGCCACCAGTGACCGACAGGGTTTGGTAAATGAGCAGTTCTTC. It codes for CATSDRQGLVNEQFF.

The rearrangement uses TRBV9 and TRBJ2-5; D ambiguous. The CDR3 is 12 residues long. Germline lookup yields CDR1 SGDLS and CDR2 YYNGEE. Trimming left V 4 bases short and J 5 bases short, with 9 bases between. In DNA, the CDR3 is TGTGCCAGCAGCCCAGAGACGGAGACCCAGTACTTC. Amino acids: CASSPETETQYF.

This CDR3 is CASSVEARRHRGTDTQYF. As DNA, the CDR3 is TGTGCCAGCAGCGTAGAGGCCAGGCGGCACCGAGGGACAGATACGCAGTATTTT. The V call is TRBV9, the J call TRBJ2-3, with a possible D match to TRBD2 (5 bases). V shed 0 bases and J shed 3 bases, with 20 bases lying between them. The germline V gene has CDR1 SGDLS and CDR2 YYNGEE. This CDR3 has 18 amino acids.

The rearrangement links TRBV19 to TRBJ2-1; a possible D gene is TRBD2 (6 bases). Per the germline V gene, CDR1 is LNHDA and CDR2 is SQIVND (reference sequence). The CDR3 spans 15 residues. The ends were cut back, 7 bases at V and 7 bases at J, with 20 bases in the middle. Here the CDR3 reads CASNVAGRGWNEQFF. The CDR3, as DNA: TGTGCCAGTAACGTTGCGGGGCGGGGATGGAATGAGCAGTTCTTC.

V is TRBV29-1 and J is TRBJ1-2; D is unresolved. In germline, CDR1 is SQVTM, CDR2 ANQGSEA. Between the trimmed V and J ends, which lost 2 bases and 6 bases, there was a span of 7 bases. The CDR3 has 11 amino acids. CDR3 sequence reads: CSVEPTDGYTF. The CDR3 DNA reads as TGCAGCGTTGAACCGACGGATGGCTACACCTTC.

The chain links TRBV30 to TRBJ2-5; D unclear. V lost 1 base to trimming and J lost 4 bases, with 10 bases between them. There are 13 residues in the CDR3. From germline, CDR1 is GTSNPN and CDR2 SVGIG (reference sequence). The CDR3 DNA follows: TGTGCCTGGAGTGGGGTAGTCAGAGAGACCCAGTACTTC. It yields the protein CAWSGVVRETQYF.

The chain employs TRBV28 and TRBJ2-1; 8 bases line up with TRBD2. Unmatched junction bases numbered 10, after V lost 9 bases and J lost 12 bases. Germline V gives CDR1 MDHEN, CDR2 SYDVKM. CDR3 length: 12 amino acids. CDR3 coding DNA: TGTGCCAGTTCGGCAGCGGGAGAGGCGCAGTTCTTC. This gives the protein CASSAAGEAQFF.

The chain uses TRBV6-2 or TRBV6-3 and TRBJ2-3; D is possibly TRBD1 or TRBD2 (5 bases each). Trimming removed 6 bases from V and 10 bases from J, with 11 bases in between. The CDR3 loop spans 11 amino acids. Germline V gives CDR1 MNHEY, CDR2 SVGEGT. The DNA for the CDR3 is TGTGCCAGCAGCGGGACGAGTGCGCAGTATTTT. Its translation is CASSGTSAQYF.

The chain has TRBV19 and TRBJ2-7, with D tentatively TRBD1 (5 bases). With 3 bases removed from V and 3 bases from J, the gap between germline ends came to 18 bases. Per germline, CDR1 LNHDA and CDR2 SQIVND (reference sequence). This CDR3 is built from 16 residues. Here the CDR3 DNA reads TGTGCCAGTAGTATTCGGTCGTTCTCAGGGAACTACGAGCAGTACTTC. Encoded protein: CASSIRSFSGNYEQYF.

The rearrangement uses TRBV27 and TRBJ1-1; tentative D call: TRBD1 (5 bases). V lost 8 bases to trimming and J lost 4 bases, with 17 bases between them. The CDR3 covers 14 residues. Germline CDR1 reads MNHEY; CDR2 reads SMNVEV (reference sequence). This CDR3 is CASRIGVGGTEAFF. CDR3 bases: TGTGCCAGCCGAATAGGGGTGGGGGGCACTGAAGCTTTCTTT.

In its sample, this clone was seen a few times. The same CDR3 is also encoded by other DNA sequences in this sample. The chain recombines TRBV7-9 with TRBJ2-1, with D maybe TRBD1 (5 bases). Germline V gene sequence: CDR1 SEHNR, CDR2 FQNEAQ (reference sequence). Trimming shortened V by 3 bases and J by 1 base, and 7 bases separated the two germline ends. This CDR3 has 14 residues. The CDR3 reads CASSLAGSYNEQFF. Here the CDR3 DNA reads TGTGCCAGCAGCTTGGCAGGGTCCTACAATGAGCAGTTCTTC.

This clone was picked up a small number of times. This chain connects TRBV2 to TRBJ2-7, with no clear D. This CDR3 is 11 amino acids long. V was clipped by 11 bases and J by 3 bases, with 11 bases between them. Germline V gene sequence: CDR1 SNHLY, CDR2 FYNNEI. CDR3 sequence: CAQSRLYEQYF. DNA of the CDR3: TGTGCCCAGAGTAGGCTCTACGAGCAGTACTTC.

The V call is TRBV2, the J call TRBJ1-2; 7 bases agree with TRBD1. The CDR3 length is 14 residues. Germline assignment: CDR1 SNHLY and CDR2 FYNNEI. The V segment lost 6 bases and the J segment 4 bases; nucleotides outside the gene matches: 8. CDR3 residues: CASRSTGTVYGYTF. The CDR3 DNA follows: TGTGCCAGCAGAAGTACCGGGACAGTCTATGGCTACACCTTC. Combining the CDR3 with reference TRBV2 and TRBJ1-2 gives the whole variable domain EPEVTQTPSHQVTQMGQEVILRCVPISNHLYFYWYRQILGQKVEFLVSFYNNEISEKSEIFDDQFSVERPDGSNFTLKIRSTKLEDSAMYFCASRSTGTVYGYTFGSGTRLTVV.

The rearrangement links TRBV5-1 to TRBJ2-2; D unresolved. The CDR3 covers 15 residues. Trimming shortened V by 4 bases and J by 4 bases, and 14 bases separated the two germline ends. The V gene's germline CDR1 is SGHRS and CDR2 YFSETQ. As DNA, the CDR3 is TGCGCCAGCAGCCCGAGAGGCCAGAGCACCGGGGAGCTGTTTTTT. This gives the protein CASSPRGQSTGELFF.

Only one count was recorded for this clone. This chain uses TRBV20-1 with TRBJ1-5; D is ambiguous. The germline V gene has CDR1 DFQATT and CDR2 SNEGSKA (reference sequence). The CDR3 spans 14 residues. Trimming took off 3 bases at V and 0 bases at J, with 9 bases between the two ends. Written as DNA, the CDR3 is TGCAGTGCTAGTAGGCAGAATAGCAATCAGCCCCAGCATTTT. This codes for CSASRQNSNQPQHF.

J is TRBJ1-2 and V is TRBV5-6; D is ambiguous. The germline V gene has CDR1 SGHDT and CDR2 YYEEEE. V was cut by 1 base and J by 0 bases, with 10 bases left in between. CDR3 length: 15 residues. In nucleotides, the CDR3 is TGTGCCAGCAGCTTGATGGCAGGAGCTAACTATGGCTACACCTTC. Translating gives CASSLMAGANYGYTF.